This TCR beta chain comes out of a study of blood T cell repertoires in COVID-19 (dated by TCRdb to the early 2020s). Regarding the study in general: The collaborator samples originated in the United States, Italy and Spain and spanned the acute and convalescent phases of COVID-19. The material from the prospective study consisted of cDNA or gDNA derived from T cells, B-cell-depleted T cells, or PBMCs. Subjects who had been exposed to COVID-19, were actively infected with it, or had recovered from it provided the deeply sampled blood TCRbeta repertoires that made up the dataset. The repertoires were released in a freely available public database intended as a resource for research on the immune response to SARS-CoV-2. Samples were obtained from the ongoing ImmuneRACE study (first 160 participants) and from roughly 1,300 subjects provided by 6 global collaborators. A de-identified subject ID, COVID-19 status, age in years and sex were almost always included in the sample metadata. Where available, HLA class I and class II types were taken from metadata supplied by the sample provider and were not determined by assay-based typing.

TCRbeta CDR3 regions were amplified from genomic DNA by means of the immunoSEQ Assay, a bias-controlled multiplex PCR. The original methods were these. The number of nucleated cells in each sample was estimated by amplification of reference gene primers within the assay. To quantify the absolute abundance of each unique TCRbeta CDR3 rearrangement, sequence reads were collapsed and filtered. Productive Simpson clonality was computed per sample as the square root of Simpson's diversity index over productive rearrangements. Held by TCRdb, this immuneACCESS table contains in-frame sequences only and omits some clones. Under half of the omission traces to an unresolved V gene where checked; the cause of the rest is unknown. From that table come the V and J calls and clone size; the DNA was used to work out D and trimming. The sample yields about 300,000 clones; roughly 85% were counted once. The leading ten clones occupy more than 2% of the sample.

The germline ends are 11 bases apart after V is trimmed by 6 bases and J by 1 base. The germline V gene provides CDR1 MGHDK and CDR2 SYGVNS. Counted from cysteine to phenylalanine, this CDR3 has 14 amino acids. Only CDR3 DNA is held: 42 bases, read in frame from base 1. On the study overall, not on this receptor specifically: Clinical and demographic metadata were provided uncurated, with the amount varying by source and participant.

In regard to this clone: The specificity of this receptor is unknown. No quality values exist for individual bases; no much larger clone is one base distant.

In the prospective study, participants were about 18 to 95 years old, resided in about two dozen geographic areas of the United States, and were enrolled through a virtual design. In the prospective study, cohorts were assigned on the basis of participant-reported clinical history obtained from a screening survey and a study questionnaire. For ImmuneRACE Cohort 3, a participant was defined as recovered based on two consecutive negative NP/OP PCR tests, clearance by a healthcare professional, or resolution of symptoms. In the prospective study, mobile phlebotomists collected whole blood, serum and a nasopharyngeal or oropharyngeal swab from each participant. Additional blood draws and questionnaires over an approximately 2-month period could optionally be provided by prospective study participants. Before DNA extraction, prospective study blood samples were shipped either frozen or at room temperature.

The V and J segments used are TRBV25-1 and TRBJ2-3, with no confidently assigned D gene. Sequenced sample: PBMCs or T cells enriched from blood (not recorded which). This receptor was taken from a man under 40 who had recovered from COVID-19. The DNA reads TGTGCCAGCAGAGCTCACTACGGCACAGATACGCAGTATTTT. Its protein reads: CASRAHYGTDTQYF.